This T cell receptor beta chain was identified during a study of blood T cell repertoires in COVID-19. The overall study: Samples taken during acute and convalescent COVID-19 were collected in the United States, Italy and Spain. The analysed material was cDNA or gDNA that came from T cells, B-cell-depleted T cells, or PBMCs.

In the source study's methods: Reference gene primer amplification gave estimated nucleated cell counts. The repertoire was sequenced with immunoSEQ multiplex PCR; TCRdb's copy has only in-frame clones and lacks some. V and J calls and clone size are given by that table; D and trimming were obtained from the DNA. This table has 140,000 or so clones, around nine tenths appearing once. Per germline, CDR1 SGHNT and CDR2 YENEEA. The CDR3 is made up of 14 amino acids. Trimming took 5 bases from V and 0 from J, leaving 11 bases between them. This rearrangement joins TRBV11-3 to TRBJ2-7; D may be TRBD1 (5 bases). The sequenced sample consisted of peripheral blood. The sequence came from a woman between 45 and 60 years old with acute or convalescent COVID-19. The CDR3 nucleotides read TGTGCCAGCAGCCCGCGACAGAGCTCCTACGAGCAGTACTTC. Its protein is CASSPRQSSYEQYF.